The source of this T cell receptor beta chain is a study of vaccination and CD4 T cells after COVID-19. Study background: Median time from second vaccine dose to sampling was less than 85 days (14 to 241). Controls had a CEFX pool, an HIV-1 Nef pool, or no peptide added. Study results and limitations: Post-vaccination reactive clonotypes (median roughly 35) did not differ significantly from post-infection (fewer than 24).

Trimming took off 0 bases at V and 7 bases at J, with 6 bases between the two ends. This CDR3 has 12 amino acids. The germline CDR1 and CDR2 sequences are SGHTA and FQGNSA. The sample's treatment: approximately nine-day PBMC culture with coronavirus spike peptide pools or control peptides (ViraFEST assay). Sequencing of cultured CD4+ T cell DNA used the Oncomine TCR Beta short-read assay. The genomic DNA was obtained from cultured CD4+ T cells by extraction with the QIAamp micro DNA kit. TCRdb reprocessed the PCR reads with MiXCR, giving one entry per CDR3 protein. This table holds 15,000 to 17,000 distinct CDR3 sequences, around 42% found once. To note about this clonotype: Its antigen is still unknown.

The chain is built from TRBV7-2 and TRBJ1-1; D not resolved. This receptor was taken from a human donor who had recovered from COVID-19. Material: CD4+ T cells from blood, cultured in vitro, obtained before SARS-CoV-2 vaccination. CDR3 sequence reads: CASSLAMVEAFF. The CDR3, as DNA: TGTGCCAGCAGCTTAGCTATGGTTGAAGCTTTCTTT.